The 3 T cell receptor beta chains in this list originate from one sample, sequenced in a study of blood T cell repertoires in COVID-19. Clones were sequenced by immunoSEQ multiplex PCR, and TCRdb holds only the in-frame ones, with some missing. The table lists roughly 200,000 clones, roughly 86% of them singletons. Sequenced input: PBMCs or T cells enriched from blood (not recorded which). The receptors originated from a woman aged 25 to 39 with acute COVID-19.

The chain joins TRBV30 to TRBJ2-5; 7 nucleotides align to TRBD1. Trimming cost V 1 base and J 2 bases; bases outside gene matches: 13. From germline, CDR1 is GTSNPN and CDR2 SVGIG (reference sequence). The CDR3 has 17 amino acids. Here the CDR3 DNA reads TGTGCCTGGAGTGACCCCTTTCGACAGGGTGCGCAAGAGACCCAGTACTTC. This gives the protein CAWSDPFRQGAQETQYF.

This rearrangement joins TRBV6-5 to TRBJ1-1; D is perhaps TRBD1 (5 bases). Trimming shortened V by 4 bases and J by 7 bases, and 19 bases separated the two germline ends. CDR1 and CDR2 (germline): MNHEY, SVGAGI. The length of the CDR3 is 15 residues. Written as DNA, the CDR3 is TGTGCCAGCAGTTCTGACTGGGGGGGAGCGGGTGAAGCTTTCTTT. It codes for CASSSDWGGAGEAFF.

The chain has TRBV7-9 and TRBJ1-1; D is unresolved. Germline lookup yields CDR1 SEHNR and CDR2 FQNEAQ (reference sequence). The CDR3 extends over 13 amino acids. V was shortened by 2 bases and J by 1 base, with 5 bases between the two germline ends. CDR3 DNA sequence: TGTGCCAGCAGCTTACCAGGGAACACTGAAGCTTTCTTT. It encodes CASSLPGNTEAFF.